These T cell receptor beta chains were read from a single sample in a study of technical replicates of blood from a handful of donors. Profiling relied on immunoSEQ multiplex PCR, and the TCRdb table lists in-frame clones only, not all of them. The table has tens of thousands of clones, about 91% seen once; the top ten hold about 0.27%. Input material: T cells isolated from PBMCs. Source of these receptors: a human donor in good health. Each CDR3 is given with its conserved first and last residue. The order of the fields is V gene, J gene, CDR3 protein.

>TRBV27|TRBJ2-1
CASSPGGIGRRADYNEQFF
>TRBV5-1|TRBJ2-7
CASSLGDTTREQYF
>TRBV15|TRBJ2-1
CATSSSGGAYNEQFF
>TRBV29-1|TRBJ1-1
CSGTVANTEAFF
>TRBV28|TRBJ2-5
CASRDPTQGRETQETQYF
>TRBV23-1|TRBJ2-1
CASSHLDSLGPEQFF
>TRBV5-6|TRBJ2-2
CASSRDRTNTGELFF
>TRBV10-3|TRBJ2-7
CAATTGTSGTDEQYF
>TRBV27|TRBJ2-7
CASSLRGLADPYEQYF
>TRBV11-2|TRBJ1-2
CASSSPRRSYGYTF
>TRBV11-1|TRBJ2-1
CASSPTSYNEQFF
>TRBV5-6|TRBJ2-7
CASSLGLEQYF
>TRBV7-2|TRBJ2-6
CASSSSTPFYGANVLTF
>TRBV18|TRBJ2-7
CASSPQSGQGSYEQYF
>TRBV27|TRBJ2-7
CASSFWTSGALSPYEQYF
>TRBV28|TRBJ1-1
CASRAGIGTEAFF
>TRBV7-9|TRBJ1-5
CASSAQGNQPQHF
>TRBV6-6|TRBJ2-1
CASTPWVGAGGNEQFF
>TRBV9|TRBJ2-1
CASSVSGTSGGLQINEQFF
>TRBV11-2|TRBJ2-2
CASIPTPSWPGELFF
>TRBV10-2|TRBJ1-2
CASTGQGASGYTF
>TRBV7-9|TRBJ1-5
CASSVQGNQPQHF
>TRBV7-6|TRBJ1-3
CASSTGLSGNTIYF
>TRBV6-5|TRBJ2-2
CASSSAPGQATGELFF
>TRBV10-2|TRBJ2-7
CASRTGAEQYF
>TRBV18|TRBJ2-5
CASSYGVGETQYF
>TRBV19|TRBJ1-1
CASRGQGALTEAFF
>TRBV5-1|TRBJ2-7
CASSPTGGSHEQYF
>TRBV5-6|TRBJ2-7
CASSLMTGASEQYF
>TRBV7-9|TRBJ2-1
CASRPPVGEGYNEQFF
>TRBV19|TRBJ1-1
CARLIHRGLANTEAFF
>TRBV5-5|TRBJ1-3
CASSFGGDRVLANTIYF
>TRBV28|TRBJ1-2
CASSLPEAYGYTF
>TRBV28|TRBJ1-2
CASSDPGQGVGYTF
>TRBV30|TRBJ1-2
CAWSARGHGYTF
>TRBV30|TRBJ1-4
CAWKILQGLATNEKLFF
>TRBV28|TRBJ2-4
CASRAPARGLAKNIQYF
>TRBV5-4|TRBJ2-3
CASSFSPSGSSQYF
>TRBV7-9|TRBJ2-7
CASSLGAYEQYF
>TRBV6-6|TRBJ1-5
CASSYDRGQPQHF
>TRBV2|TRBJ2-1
CASTGGTSGVGWDEQFF
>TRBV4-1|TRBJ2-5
CASSQYAVQETQYF
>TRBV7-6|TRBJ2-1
CASSLSSPNEQFF
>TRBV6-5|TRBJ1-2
CASSYFAGRNYGYTF
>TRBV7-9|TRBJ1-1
CASSFAIGTEAFF
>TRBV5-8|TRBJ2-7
CASSLLLYEQYF
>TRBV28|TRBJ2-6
CASRRDSSRSGANVLTF
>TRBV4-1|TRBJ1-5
CASSQAGYSNQPQHF
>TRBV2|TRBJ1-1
CASRLTSGTGVEAFF
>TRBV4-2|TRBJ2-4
CASSQDPTGATNIQYF
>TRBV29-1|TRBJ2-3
CSVPTGGGTDTQYF
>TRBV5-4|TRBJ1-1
CASSPEGRDRGRNTEAFF
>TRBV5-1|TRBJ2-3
CASSPGLAADTQYF
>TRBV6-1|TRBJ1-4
CASTYRDEKLFF
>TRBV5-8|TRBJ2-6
CASSFTLYSGANVLTF
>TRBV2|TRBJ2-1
CASSRGLAGSNEQFF
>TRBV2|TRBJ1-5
CASHSGHLDSNQPQHF
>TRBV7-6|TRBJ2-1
CASSFVNRRVVDEQFF
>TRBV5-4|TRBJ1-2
CASRDPGGSYGYTF